The 18 T cell receptor beta chains given below trace back to one sample, sequenced in a study of shared clonotypes between healthy human individuals. Sequenced by immunoSEQ multiplex PCR; TCRdb stores in-frame clones only, minus some. This sample has roughly 95,000 clones, with about 45% found just once. Sample: PBMCs. The receptors were gathered from a woman between 40 and 55 years old in good health. Some clones in this sample may be carry-over from other donors' samples.

The V and J genes are TRBV28 and TRBJ2-3, with 9 nucleotides matching TRBD2. The CDR3 runs to 15 residues. Germline V gene lookup returns CDR1 MDHEN and CDR2 SYDVKM. V dropped 3 bases and J dropped 2; count of bases not matched to a gene: 3. The CDR3 loop is CASSFSSGNTDTQYF. The CDR3 bases are TGTGCCAGCAGTTTCTCTAGCGGGAACACAGATACGCAGTATTTT.

This clone was seen ten or more times. The chain carries TRBV29-1 and TRBJ2-6; the D gene is possibly TRBD1 (6 bases). Trimming took off 6 bases at V and 3 bases at J, with 9 bases between the two ends. The CDR3 extends over 13 amino acids. Germline CDR1 SQVTM, CDR2 ANQGSEA. The CDR3 coding sequence is TGCAGCGTGGCAGGGGTTGGGGCCAACGTCCTGACTTTC. The encoded protein is CSVAGVGANVLTF.

The V gene is TRBV29-1, the J gene TRBJ1-2; D is uncertain. Trimming took off 4 bases at V and 3 bases at J, with 6 bases between the two ends. Looked up from germline, CDR1 is SQVTM and CDR2 is ANQGSEA. The CDR3 is 11 residues long. CDR3 in DNA: TGCAGCGTTGGGTTGGACTATGGCTACACCTTC. Translation gives CSVGLDYGYTF.

The genes are TRBV30 and TRBJ1-1; D remains unclear. Germline CDR1 reads GTSNPN; CDR2 reads SVGIG (reference sequence). The V end was cut by 0 bases, the J end by 1 base, with 6 bases between. The CDR3 contains 13 residues. The chain's CDR3 is CAWSVFRNTEAFF. The CDR3, as DNA: TGTGCCTGGAGTGTCTTTAGGAACACTGAAGCTTTCTTT.

This clone was seen repeatedly, ten times or more. This chain connects TRBV4-1 to TRBJ1-2, with D possibly matching TRBD1 (6 bases). The V end lost 0 bases, the J end lost 5 bases, and 10 bases lay between the germline ends. This CDR3 has 14 amino acids. Looked up from germline, CDR1 is MGHRA and CDR2 is YSYEKL. CDR3 sequence: CASSQEQRGYGYTF. The CDR3 bases are TGCGCCAGCAGCCAAGAACAGAGGGGGTATGGCTACACCTTC.

This clone was counted many times. The rearrangement links TRBV6-4 to TRBJ2-1; D uncertain. This CDR3 region has 13 residues. V was cut by 3 bases and J by 9 bases, with 12 bases left in between. CDR1 and CDR2 from the germline V gene are MRHNA and SNTAGT. CDR3 DNA: TGTGCCAGCAGTGAGCGTCTATTGAGTGAGCAGTTCTTC. It encodes CASSERLLSEQFF.

This clone was detected ten times or more. The chain carries TRBV30 and TRBJ2-1; TRBD2 matches at 9 bases. This CDR3 region has 20 residues. Unmatched junction bases numbered 20, after V lost 5 bases and J lost 0 bases. The V gene's germline CDR1 is GTSNPN and CDR2 SVGIG (reference sequence). The CDR3 DNA reads TGTGCCTGGGGATGGGCCCTCTATCGGGAGCGGGAGGCCTCCTACAATGAGCAGTTCTTC. Translated, it gives CAWGWALYREREASYNEQFF.

This clone came up a few times. The chain links TRBV27 to TRBJ2-3; TRBD2 agrees at 10 bases. This CDR3 region has 15 residues. J was trimmed by 4 bases and V by 5 bases; bases with no gene match: 6. Germline-derived CDR1 and CDR2 are MNHEY and SMNVEV (reference sequence). The CDR3 DNA reads as TGTGCCAGCAGTAGCGGGACTAGCGCGGCAGATACGCAGTATTTT. Translated, it gives CASSSGTSAADTQYF.

At least ten counts were recorded for this clone. The rearrangement uses TRBV7-3 and TRBJ1-1, with a weak D call TRBD1 (6 bases). Germline V gene sequence: CDR1 SGHTA, CDR2 FQGTGA. There are 14 residues in the CDR3. Trimming shortened V by 5 bases and J by 1 base, and 11 bases separated the two germline ends. The CDR3 DNA follows: TGTGCCAGCAGCCCCGGGACAAAGAACACTGAAGCTTTCTTT. It translates to CASSPGTKNTEAFF.

Many counts were recorded for this clone. The V and J genes are TRBV2 and TRBJ1-6; D not resolved. Germline lookup yields CDR1 SNHLY and CDR2 FYNNEI. V lost 6 bases to trimming and J lost 6 bases, with 9 bases between them. The CDR3 consists of 13 residues. DNA for the CDR3: TGTGCCAGCAGGCCCGGACCTAATTCACCCCTCCACTTT. Residues: CASRPGPNSPLHF.

The V gene is TRBV9, the J gene TRBJ2-1, with TRBD2 identical over 10 bases. The CDR3 consists of 15 residues. Unmatched junction bases numbered 3, after V lost 3 bases and J lost 3 bases. From germline, CDR1 is SGDLS and CDR2 YYNGEE. CDR3 region: CASSDPSGSYNEQFF. CDR3 in DNA: TGTGCCAGCAGCGACCCTAGCGGGAGCTACAATGAGCAGTTCTTC.

V gene TRBV5-1 combines with J gene TRBJ2-5; 11 bases map to TRBD1. The CDR3 has 15 residues. Trimming at V came to 0 bases and at J to 5 bases, leaving 3 bases not matched to a gene. Looked up from germline, CDR1 is SGHRS and CDR2 is YFSETQ. CDR3 coding DNA: TGCGCCAGCAGCTTGGGGACAGGGGGCATGGAGACCCAGTACTTC. Translation: CASSLGTGGMETQYF.

This clone was seen repeatedly, ten times or more. The V gene is TRBV30, the J gene TRBJ2-1; TRBD2 matches 8 bases. Germline V gives CDR1 GTSNPN, CDR2 SVGIG (reference sequence). Trimming at V came to 1 base and at J to 8 bases, leaving 13 bases not matched to a gene. The CDR3 length is 16 residues. CDR3: CAWSEFGLARSDEQFF. In DNA form, the CDR3 reads TGTGCCTGGAGTGAATTCGGACTAGCAAGGAGCGATGAGCAGTTCTTC.

About this clone: With a much larger clone just one base away, this may be a read error. This chain joins TRBV20-1 and TRBJ2-7; possible D gene TRBD1, 6 bases. The germline V and J ends were trimmed by 4 bases and 9 bases, with 10 bases remaining between them. In germline, CDR1 is DFQATT, CDR2 SNEGSKA (reference sequence). The CDR3 length is 10 residues. The DNA of the CDR3 is TGCAGTGCTAAGGGGGAAGCGCAGTACTTC. It translates to CSAKGEAQYF.

This clone was counted only a few times. The V call is TRBV7-8, the J call TRBJ2-7, with TRBD1 identical over 8 bases. From germline, CDR1 is SGHVS and CDR2 FQNEAQ. J gave up 4 bases and V 1 base, and 6 bases lay outside the gene matches. This CDR3 region has 15 residues. CDR3 bases: TGTGCCAGCAGCTTAGGGGGACAGGCGACTTACGAGCAGTACTTC. Translation gives CASSLGGQATYEQYF.

The J gene is TRBJ2-7, the V gene TRBV6-1; D is ambiguous. The germline gives CDR1 MNHNS, CDR2 SASEGT. The CDR3 is made up of 11 amino acids. V lost 5 bases and J lost 6, with 8 bases in between. In nucleotides, the CDR3 is TGTGCCAGCAGTTACAATCTCGAGCAGTACTTC. As protein: CASSYNLEQYF.

The chain uses TRBV6-6 and TRBJ2-7, with D possibly TRBD1 on 7 matching bases. The CDR3 spans 13 residues. Between the trimmed V and J ends, which lost 7 bases and 5 bases, there was a span of 15 bases. Looked up from germline, CDR1 is MNHNY and CDR2 is SVGAGI (reference sequence). The CDR3 DNA is TGTGCCAGCATGACCGGAGGGGGCGACGAGCAGTACTTC. Translating it yields CASMTGGGDEQYF.

This clone was picked up a small number of times. Other DNA sequences in this sample translate to the same CDR3. The gene calls are TRBV5-1 and TRBJ2-1; a possible D gene is TRBD1 (6 bases). Deletions cut 1 base from V and 4 bases from J, with 18 bases between. The CDR3 runs 17 residues. Germline assignment: CDR1 SGHRS and CDR2 YFSETQ. The CDR3 DNA is TGCGCCAGCAGCTTGACAGGGAGTCATAAGAAATACAATGAGCAGTTCTTC. Its translation: CASSLTGSHKKYNEQFF.